Reported below is one T cell receptor beta chain. Measured with immunoSEQ multiplex PCR; TCRdb has only the in-frame clones, and not every one. This table holds 450,000 to 650,000 clones, around 78% found once. These data are taken from a study of shared T cell receptors in the human thymus. CDR1 is SNHLY and CDR2 is FYNNEI in the germline V gene. V lost 5 bases, J lost 7 bases, and 9 bases stayed unmatched. This CDR3 is 14 amino acids long. This sample was also put to use in a study of human thymus T cells. That work contributes: Thymic tissue was derived from resections collected during corrective heart surgery. Repertoires from thymus and blood appeared to show biased V and J gene usage.

This TCR derives from a boy under two years old with a congenital heart defect. The chain joins TRBV2 to TRBJ2-5, with 8 bases that match TRBD2. Input material: thymocytes. This chain's CDR3 is CASSRSGILWTQYF. DNA for the CDR3: TGTGCCAGCAGTCGTAGCGGGATCCTCTGGACCCAGTACTTC. The full variable domain, with the rest looked up from reference TRBV2 and TRBJ2-5, is EPEVTQTPSHQVTQMGQEVILRCVPISNHLYFYWYRQILGQKVEFLVSFYNNEISEKSEIFDDQFSVERPDGSNFTLKIRSTKLEDSAMYFCASSRSGILWTQYFGPGTRLLVL.